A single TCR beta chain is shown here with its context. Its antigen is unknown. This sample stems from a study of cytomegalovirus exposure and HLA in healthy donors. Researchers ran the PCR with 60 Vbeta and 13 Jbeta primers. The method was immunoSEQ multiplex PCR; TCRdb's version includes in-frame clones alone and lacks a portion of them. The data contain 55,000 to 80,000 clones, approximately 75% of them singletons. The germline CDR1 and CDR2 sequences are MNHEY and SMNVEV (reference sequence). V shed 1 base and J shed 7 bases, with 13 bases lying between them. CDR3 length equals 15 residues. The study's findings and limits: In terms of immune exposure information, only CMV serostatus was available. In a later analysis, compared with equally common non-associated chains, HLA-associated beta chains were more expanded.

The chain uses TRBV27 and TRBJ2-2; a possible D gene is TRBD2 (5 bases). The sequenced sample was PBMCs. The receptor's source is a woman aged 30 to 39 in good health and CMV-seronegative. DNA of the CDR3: TGTGCCAGCAGTTTATATCCTAGCCGAAGCGGGGAGCTGTTTTTT. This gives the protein CASSLYPSRSGELFF.